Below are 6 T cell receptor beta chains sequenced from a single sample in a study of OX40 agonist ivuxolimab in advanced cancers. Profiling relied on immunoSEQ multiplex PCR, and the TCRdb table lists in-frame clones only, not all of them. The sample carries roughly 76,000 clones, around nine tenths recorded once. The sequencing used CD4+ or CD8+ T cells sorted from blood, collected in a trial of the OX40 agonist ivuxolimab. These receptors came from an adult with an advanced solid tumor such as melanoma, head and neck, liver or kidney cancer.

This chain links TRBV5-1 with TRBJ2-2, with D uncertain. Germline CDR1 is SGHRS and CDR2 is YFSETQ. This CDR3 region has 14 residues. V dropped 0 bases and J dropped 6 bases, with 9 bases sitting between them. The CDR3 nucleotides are TGCGCCAGCAGCTTGGATAGCCTCGCCGGGGAGCTGTTTTTT. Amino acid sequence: CASSLDSLAGELFF.

CDR3 nucleotide sequence: TGTGCCAGCAGCTTAGTAGGCGGGAGTAGCTACAATGAGCAGTTCTTC. Translating it yields CASSLVGGSSYNEQFF. The chain links TRBV7-3 to TRBJ2-1; 7 positions agree with TRBD2. Germline CDR1 and CDR2: SGHTA and FQGTGA. Unmatched junction bases numbered 7, after V lost 2 bases and J lost 3 bases. The CDR3 is 16 residues long.

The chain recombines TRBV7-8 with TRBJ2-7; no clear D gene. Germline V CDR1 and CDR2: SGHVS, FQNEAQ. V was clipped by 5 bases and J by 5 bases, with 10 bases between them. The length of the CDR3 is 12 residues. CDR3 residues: CASSAKVHEQYF. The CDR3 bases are TGTGCCAGCAGCGCCAAAGTCCACGAGCAGTACTTC.

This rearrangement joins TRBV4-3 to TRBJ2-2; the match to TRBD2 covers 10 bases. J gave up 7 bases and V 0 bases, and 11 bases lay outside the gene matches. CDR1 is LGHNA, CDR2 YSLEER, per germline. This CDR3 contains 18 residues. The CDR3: CASSQEGSGGFLGGELFF. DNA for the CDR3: TGCGCCAGCAGCCAAGAGGGTAGCGGGGGGTTCCTAGGCGGGGAGCTGTTTTTT.

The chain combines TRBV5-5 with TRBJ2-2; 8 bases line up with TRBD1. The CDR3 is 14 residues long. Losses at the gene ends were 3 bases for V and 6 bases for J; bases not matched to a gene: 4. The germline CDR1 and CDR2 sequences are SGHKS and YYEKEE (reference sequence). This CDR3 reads CASSWTGTSGELFF. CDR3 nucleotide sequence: TGTGCCAGCAGCTGGACAGGGACTTCCGGGGAGCTGTTTTTT.

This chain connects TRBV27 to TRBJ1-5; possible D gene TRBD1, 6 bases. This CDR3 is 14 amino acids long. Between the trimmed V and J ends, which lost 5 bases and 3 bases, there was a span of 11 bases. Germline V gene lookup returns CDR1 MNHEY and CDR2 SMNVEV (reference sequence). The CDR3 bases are TGTGCCAGCAGTCCTTGGGGGCCCAATCAGCCCCAGCATTTT. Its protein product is CASSPWGPNQPQHF.